This T cell receptor beta chain was sequenced for a study of memory CD4+ T cells and cytomegalovirus serostatus. For the study at large: Of the healthy Belgian adults, 9 or 10 were CMV seropositive and fewer than 30 seronegative. Findings and caveats of the study: A US-trained random forest predicted CMV serostatus with median AUC around 0.91.

Data came from immunoSEQ multiplex PCR; TCRdb stores just in-frame clones and leaves some out. The table records about 39,000 clones, 78% of them present only once. CDR3 length: 17 residues. CDR1 SEHNR and CDR2 FQNEAQ come from the germline V gene (reference sequence). The V and J ends lost 2 bases and 2 bases, in that order; junction bases with no gene match: 9. On this clone itself: Its antigen is not known.

Single viable CD3+CD4+CD8-CD45RO+ cells were sorted as the memory CD4+ T cells. The sequence came from an adult in good health and CMV-seronegative. The gene calls are TRBV7-9 and TRBJ2-3; 8 bases map to TRBD1. The sample consisted of memory CD4+ T cells from blood. The CDR3 bases are TGTGCCAGCAGCTTAAGTGGTTTGGACAGGGCCACAGATACGCAGTATTTT. Translation gives CASSLSGLDRATDTQYF.